This entry lists 27 T cell receptor beta chains sequenced from one sample in a study of blood T cell repertoires in COVID-19. TCRdb's copy holds only in-frame clones and misses some; the assay was immunoSEQ multiplex PCR. The sample includes over 150,000 clones, roughly 84% of them seen just once. Sequencing was done on a sample of peripheral blood. All receptors come from a man in his fifties with active or convalescent COVID-19.

The chain couples TRBV7-2 to TRBJ2-1; D is ambiguous. Looked up from germline, CDR1 is SGHTA and CDR2 is FQGNSA. This CDR3 has 13 residues. V dropped 2 bases and J dropped 3 bases, with 5 bases sitting between them. CDR3 in amino acids: CASSLYFYNEQFF. The CDR3 nucleotides are TGTGCCAGCAGCTTATACTTCTACAATGAGCAGTTCTTC.

The chain is built from TRBV5-5 and TRBJ2-7, with 9 bases aligning to TRBD2. The CDR3 length is 16 residues. Germline CDR1 is SGHKS and CDR2 is YYEKEE (reference sequence). The trim removed 4 bases at V and 0 bases at J, leaving 8 bases unmatched. In DNA, the CDR3 is TGTGCCAGCAGCACAGTTAGCGGGAGTATCTCCTACGAGCAGTACTTC. Translation gives CASSTVSGSISYEQYF.

The chain recombines TRBV9 with TRBJ1-2; possible D gene TRBD1, 5 bases. The V end lost 3 bases, the J end lost 6 bases, and 15 bases lay between the germline ends. This CDR3 is 14 amino acids long. Germline V gene data show CDR1 as SGDLS and CDR2 as YYNGEE. The CDR3 DNA is TGTGCCAGCAGCGGGATCACAGCGGGACATGGCTACACCTTC. It translates to CASSGITAGHGYTF.

This clone has just a few counts. The chain combines TRBV7-9 with TRBJ1-1; 7 bases agree with TRBD1. Trimming cost V 5 bases and J 0 bases; bases outside gene matches: 3. The length of the CDR3 is 14 residues. Germline assignment: CDR1 SEHNR and CDR2 FQNEAQ (reference sequence). The CDR3, as DNA: TGTGCCAGCAGCCGGGGACAGATGAACACTGAAGCTTTCTTT. As protein: CASSRGQMNTEAFF.

The V and J genes are TRBV6-5 and TRBJ2-7, with D perhaps matching TRBD1 (7 bases). With 4 bases removed from V and 6 bases from J, the gap between germline ends came to 22 bases. The CDR3 runs 16 residues. The V gene's germline CDR1 is MNHEY and CDR2 SVGAGI. The CDR3 coding sequence is TGTGCCAGCAGTTCTCCAGGGGGGAGGTCGAGGGGCGAGCAGTACTTC. It codes for CASSSPGGRSRGEQYF.

This clone has only one observation. The chain recombines TRBV28 with TRBJ1-3; tentatively, D is TRBD1 (6 bases). CDR1 is MDHEN, CDR2 SYDVKM, per germline. V lost 6 bases, J lost 1 base, and 10 bases lay in between. The CDR3 contains 14 residues. The CDR3 loop is CASRKTGSGNTIYF. DNA of the CDR3: TGTGCCAGCAGGAAGACAGGATCTGGAAACACCATATATTTT.

This chain connects TRBV19 to TRBJ2-1, with D perhaps matching TRBD2 (6 bases). The V and J ends lost 6 bases and 1 base respectively, with 25 bases between them. Per germline, CDR1 LNHDA and CDR2 SQIVND (reference sequence). The CDR3 is 19 amino acids. The CDR3 reads CASSPGQRAPIRSYNEQFF. The CDR3 nucleotides read TGTGCCAGTAGCCCCGGGCAGCGGGCTCCCATTCGTTCCTACAATGAGCAGTTCTTC.

This clone was detected once. The chain is built from TRBV11-2 and TRBJ1-2; D remains ambiguous. The CDR3 sequence is 17 residues long. Trimming cost V 4 bases and J 5 bases, with 23 bases left between them. From germline, CDR1 is SGHAT and CDR2 FQNNGV. The CDR3 reads CASSSRTGILAGYGYTF. In DNA form, the CDR3 reads TGTGCCAGCAGCTCCCGGACGGGAATACTAGCGGGATATGGCTACACCTTC.

The chain recombines TRBV19 with TRBJ1-3; TRBD1 agrees at 7 bases. The V gene's germline CDR1 is LNHDA and CDR2 SQIVND (reference sequence). Trimming took 4 bases from V and 5 from J; bases not matched to a gene: 5. There are 14 residues in the CDR3. The chain's CDR3 is CASSTWTGRNTIYF. Here the CDR3 DNA reads TGTGCCAGTAGTACCTGGACAGGCCGAAACACCATATATTTT.

The chain recombines TRBV9 with TRBJ1-4; D gene uncertain. This CDR3 has 14 residues. CDR1 is SGDLS and CDR2 is YYNGEE in the germline V gene. The germline V and J ends were trimmed by 0 bases and 5 bases, with 8 bases remaining between them. DNA for the CDR3: TGTGCCAGCAGCGTAGCAGCCGGGAATGAAAAACTGTTTTTT. This sequence encodes CASSVAAGNEKLFF.

The chain carries TRBV4-3 and TRBJ2-5; 7 positions agree with TRBD2. From germline, CDR1 is LGHNA and CDR2 YSLEER. V lost 1 base, J lost 5 bases, and 1 base stayed unmatched. The CDR3 loop spans 13 amino acids. CDR3 DNA: TGCGCCAGCAGCCAAGTGGGGGGGGAGACCCAGTACTTC. It yields the protein CASSQVGGETQYF.

This chain uses TRBV4-3 with TRBJ1-2; the match to TRBD1 covers 7 bases. Trimming at V came to 3 bases and at J to 7 bases, leaving 5 bases not matched to a gene. The V gene's germline CDR1 is LGHNA and CDR2 YSLEER. This CDR3 spans 13 amino acids. The CDR3 DNA reads as TGCGCCAGCAGCCACAGACAGGGTGGTGGCTACACCTTC. This codes for CASSHRQGGGYTF.

V and J are TRBV10-3 and TRBJ2-7; TRBD2 matches 8 bases. The CDR3 covers 14 residues. Germline V gives CDR1 ENHRY, CDR2 SYGVKD. Germline trimming cut 2 bases from V and 2 bases from J; bases unmatched to any gene: 2. The CDR3 sequence is CAISERGGPYEQYF. The CDR3 DNA sequence: TGTGCCATCAGTGAGCGGGGGGGCCCCTACGAGCAGTACTTC.

The chain combines TRBV9 with TRBJ2-2; TRBD2 might be the D (6 bases). Trimming took off 4 bases at V and 2 bases at J, with 12 bases between the two ends. Per germline, CDR1 SGDLS and CDR2 YYNGEE. The CDR3 loop spans 15 amino acids. DNA of the CDR3: TGTGCCAGCAGCTCGGGACTCTTAAACACCGGGGAGCTGTTTTTT. Amino acids: CASSSGLLNTGELFF.

The gene calls are TRBV7-6 and TRBJ1-4; 9 bases are shared with TRBD1. Germline V gene data show CDR1 as SGHVS and CDR2 as FNYEAQ. The J segment lost 4 bases and the V segment lost 5 bases, leaving 5 bases of the junction unmatched. This CDR3 contains 15 residues. CDR3 protein: CASSGRQGGNEKLFF. The DNA for the CDR3 is TGTGCCAGCAGCGGGCGACAGGGGGGTAATGAAAAACTGTTTTTT.

This chain links TRBV19 with TRBJ1-1; D unresolved. With 4 bases removed from V and 6 bases from J, the gap between germline ends came to 18 bases. There are 15 residues in the CDR3. Germline CDR1 is LNHDA and CDR2 is SQIVND (reference sequence). The CDR3 region has the DNA TGTGCCAGTAGTAACACCCGCGAACGGGTAGCTGAAGCTTTCTTT. This encodes CASSNTRERVAEAFF.

The V call is TRBV3-1 (or the pseudogene TRBV3-2), the J call TRBJ1-1; a weak D match, TRBD1 (5 bases). Trimming cost V 0 bases and J 3 bases, with 14 bases left between them. The CDR3 extends over 16 amino acids. CDR1 is LGHDT, CDR2 YNNKEL, per germline (reference sequence). The CDR3 DNA reads TGTGCCAGCAGCCAAGATAGGCCAGGGCTTTACACTGAAGCTTTCTTT. It yields the protein CASSQDRPGLYTEAFF.

This sequence joins TRBV5-4 and TRBJ2-5; TRBD1 aligns across 7 bases. Germline CDR1 reads SGHNT; CDR2 reads YYREEE (reference sequence). The CDR3 is 14 residues long. Trimming cost V 3 bases and J 1 base; bases outside gene matches: 3. Here the CDR3 reads CASSSGTVQETQYF. The CDR3 DNA follows: TGTGCCAGCAGCTCCGGGACAGTCCAAGAGACCCAGTACTTC.

This clone is a singleton in its sample. The chain is built from TRBV29-1 and TRBJ2-1; 12 bases are a match to TRBD2. This CDR3 region has 15 residues. Trimming took 3 bases from V and 7 from J; bases not matched to a gene: 7. The germline CDR1 and CDR2 sequences are SQVTM and ANQGSEA. In DNA form, the CDR3 reads TGCAGCGTTGAGCCTTCTAGCGGGGGGGCGAATGAGCAGTTCTTC. This gives the protein CSVEPSSGGANEQFF.

This clone was detected once. The genes are TRBV6-6 and TRBJ2-1; 8 nucleotides match TRBD1. The germline V gene has CDR1 MNHNY and CDR2 SVGAGI (reference sequence). Germline trimming cut 7 bases from V and 12 bases from J; bases unmatched to any gene: 14. This CDR3 is 14 amino acids long. The CDR3 spells CASNSRDRPEGQFF. CDR3 bases: TGTGCCAGCAACTCCCGGGACAGGCCCGAGGGGCAGTTCTTC.

The chain links TRBV7-6 to TRBJ2-1, with 8 bases aligning to TRBD2. J was trimmed by 8 bases and V by 5 bases; bases with no gene match: 14. Germline V CDR1 and CDR2: SGHVS, FNYEAQ. The CDR3 spans 16 residues. CDR3 protein: CASSLGAGGRYDEQFF. CDR3 DNA sequence: TGTGCCAGCAGCCTGGGGGCGGGGGGCCGGTATGATGAGCAGTTCTTC.

This chain uses TRBV7-2 with TRBJ1-5, with D possibly TRBD1 on 5 matching bases. This CDR3 comprises 15 residues. Germline V gives CDR1 SGHTA, CDR2 FQGNSA. Trimming stripped 5 bases from V and 3 bases from J, with 14 bases between. CDR3 sequence (DNA): TGTGCCAGCAGCCCCCGGGGGGGGGTCAATCAGCCCCAGCATTTT. It is translated as CASSPRGGVNQPQHF.

The CDR3: CASSPTGTSGNEQFF. For the CDR3, the DNA is TGTGCCAGCAGCCCCACCGGGACTAGCGGCAATGAGCAGTTCTTC. The V and J genes are TRBV7-3 and TRBJ2-1, with 11 bases aligning to TRBD2. Trimming cost V 5 bases and J 6 bases; bases outside gene matches: 6. The V gene's germline CDR1 is SGHTA and CDR2 FQGTGA. There are 15 residues in the CDR3.

As to this clone: A junction boundary mismatches the germline segment, possibly from a read error. The chain employs TRBV14 and TRBJ2-3, with a possible D match to TRBD2 (6 bases). The CDR3 is 13 amino acids. Germline CDR1 and CDR2: SGHDN and FVKESK. The CDR3 loop reads CASSQGTSWEFLF. The CDR3 DNA sequence: TGTGCCAGCAGCCAAGGAACTAGCTGGGAGTTCCTTTTT.

This chain uses TRBV28 with TRBJ2-5; 8 bases map to TRBD1. J gave up 2 bases and V 4 bases, and 3 bases lay outside the gene matches. This CDR3 region has 14 residues. Germline CDR1 reads MDHEN; CDR2 reads SYDVKM. The CDR3 DNA follows: TGTGCCAGCAGTTGGACAGGGTTTCAAGAGACCCAGTACTTC. Its translation is CASSWTGFQETQYF.

The rearrangement links TRBV2 to TRBJ2-5, with 10 positions matching TRBD2. The trim removed 2 bases at V and 4 bases at J, leaving 7 bases unmatched. The CDR3 sequence is 16 residues long. The V gene's germline CDR1 is SNHLY and CDR2 FYNNEI. CDR3 in DNA: TGTGCCAGCAGTGAATTGCTAGCGGGAGTTTCAGAGACCCAGTACTTC. Encoded protein: CASSELLAGVSETQYF.

The genes are TRBV12-3 or TRBV12-4 and TRBJ2-1; the D gene is possibly TRBD1 (5 bases). CDR3 length: 13 amino acids. V was shortened by 5 bases and J by 7 bases, with 12 bases between the two germline ends. CDR3 in amino acids: CASSAGHTNEQFF. The CDR3 bases are TGTGCCAGCAGTGCCGGACACACTAATGAGCAGTTCTTC.